The 8 T cell receptor beta chains below come from one sample, sequenced in a study of CD8 T cells in Susac syndrome. Reverse transcription of roughly 0.5 to 1 ug RNA was carried out with random hexamers. MiXCR, run by TCRdb on the immunoSEQ multiplex PCR reads, gives a single entry per CDR3 protein. The table records 150,000 to 200,000 distinct CDR3 sequences, 93% of them present only once. Sample: CD4+ T cells from PBMCs. Every receptor here comes from a human donor with multiple sclerosis.

This clonotype was observed a single time. The genes are TRBV28 and TRBJ2-7; D possibly matches TRBD1 or TRBD2 (5 bases each). This CDR3 comprises 15 residues. The germline CDR1 and CDR2 sequences are MDHEN and SYDVKM. Between the trimmed V and J ends, which lost 4 bases and 2 bases, there was a span of 15 bases. DNA of the CDR3: TGTGCCAGCAGTTATGAGGGCTTGGGGGCCTACGAGCAGTACTTC. Its translation is CASSYEGLGAYEQYF.

CDR3 nucleotides: TGTGCCAGCAGCCCGGGGGACAGGTGGTATTCACCCCTCCACTTT. Encoded protein: CASSPGDRWYSPLHF. The chain joins TRBV3-1 to TRBJ1-6, with 8 nucleotides matching TRBD1. V lost 4 bases, J lost 8 bases, and 7 bases stayed unmatched. The germline V gene has CDR1 LGHDT and CDR2 YNNKEL (reference sequence). The CDR3 runs to 15 residues.

The chain couples TRBV29-1 to TRBJ2-3; the D gene is possibly TRBD1 (6 bases). Trimming stripped 7 bases from V and 2 bases from J, with 10 bases between. CDR1 and CDR2 (germline): SQVTM, ANQGSEA. CDR3 length equals 12 residues. CDR3: CSARTDTDTQYF. CDR3 nucleotides: TGCAGCGCCCGGACAGACACAGATACGCAGTATTTT.

V and J are TRBV5-1 and TRBJ2-3; D assignment may be TRBD1 or TRBD2 (6 bases each). This CDR3 region has 17 residues. Germline V CDR1 and CDR2: SGHRS, YFSETQ. V shed 4 bases and J shed 0 bases, with 18 bases lying between them. CDR3: CASSAQGTGTSTDTQYF. The DNA of the CDR3 is TGCGCCAGCAGCGCCCAAGGTACAGGGACTAGCACAGATACGCAGTATTTT.

The chain is built from TRBV6-5 and TRBJ1-1; D remains ambiguous. The CDR3 length is 13 residues. CDR1 and CDR2 from the germline V gene are MNHEY and SVGAGI. Trimming stripped 6 bases from V and 2 bases from J, with 10 bases between. CDR3 in amino acids: CASRFRENTEAFF. CDR3 sequence (DNA): TGTGCCAGCAGGTTCCGCGAAAACACTGAAGCTTTCTTT.

A few counts support this clonotype. This rearrangement joins TRBV11-1 to TRBJ2-2, with D possibly being TRBD1 (5 bases). Germline V CDR1 and CDR2: SGHAT, FQDESV (reference sequence). The CDR3 length is 15 residues. Trimming pared 5 bases from V and 1 base from J, leaving 11 bases between. The CDR3 bases are TGTGCCAGCAGCCCCCGAACAGGGAACACCGGGGAGCTGTTTTTT. Amino acid sequence: CASSPRTGNTGELFF.

This chain joins TRBV9 and TRBJ1-1; unclear D gene. In germline, CDR1 is SGDLS, CDR2 YYNGEE. The CDR3 has 15 amino acids. Trimming pared 0 bases from V and 1 base from J, leaving 10 bases between. The CDR3 DNA reads TGTGCCAGCAGCGTAGGCGGGGTAGGGAACACTGAAGCTTTCTTT. Encoded protein: CASSVGGVGNTEAFF.

The V and J genes are TRBV7-9 and TRBJ2-5, with 7 bases fitting TRBD2. J was trimmed by 1 base and V by 1 base; bases with no gene match: 9. The germline gives CDR1 SEHNR, CDR2 FQNEAQ (reference sequence). The length of the CDR3 is 17 residues. Written as DNA, the CDR3 is TGTGCCAGCAGCTTAGGGAACGGTGGCGGGAGCCAAGAGACCCAGTACTTC. Protein: CASSLGNGGGSQETQYF.